The present T cell receptor beta chain was sequenced within a study of T cells in Graves' hyperthyroidism and ophthalmopathy. Study-level background: At initial diagnosis, before any treatment had begun, peripheral blood was obtained.

RNA transcripts were the template for amplifying TCR beta CDR3 regions. The HTBI set primed first-round TCR CDR3 RT-PCR. TCRdb reanalysed the multiplex PCR reads using MiXCR and keeps one entry per CDR3 protein. The table includes around 800,000 distinct CDR3 sequences, over 35% detected once. There are many counts of this clonotype. The target antigen is unknown. Germline is not matched at one junction end, which may reflect a read error. The CDR3 has 13 residues. Germline lookup yields CDR1 SEHNR and CDR2 FQNEAQ (reference sequence). Study observations and caveats: Using 13 V-J features, a model discriminated ophthalmopathy from stable hyperthyroidism. Most thyroid clonotypes expanded above 0.001 appeared in blood too.

On the basis of clinical symptoms, serum thyroxine and TRAb, thyroid ultrasound and orbital computed tomography, diagnoses were made. The chain has TRBV7-9 and TRBJ1-1, with D possibly matching TRBD1 (6 bases). This TCR derives from a man aged 18 to 30 with Graves' hyperthyroidism. The sample was blood. The CDR3 protein is CASSSAWGHLEAF. The CDR3 coding sequence is TGTGCCAGCAGCTCAGCCTGGGGACACCTCGAGGCCTTT.